This TCR beta chain was recovered during a study of blood T cell repertoires in COVID-19. The CDR3 runs 17 residues. Losses at the gene ends were 2 bases for V and 5 bases for J; bases not matched to a gene: 11. Germline lookup yields CDR1 PRHDT and CDR2 FYEKMQ (reference sequence). Assay: immunoSEQ multiplex PCR; the TCRdb copy retains only in-frame clones and omits some. The sample consists of 240,000 or so clones, about 86% of them appearing once. The specimen was peripheral blood. The genes are TRBV13 and TRBJ2-7; TRBD2 matches at 11 bases. The TCR comes from a woman aged 25 to 39 who had recovered from COVID-19. CDR3 sequence: CASSLSGSGGEYNEQYF. The DNA for the CDR3 is TGTGCCAGCAGCTTAAGTGGTAGCGGGGGGGAGTACAACGAGCAGTACTTC.